The present T cell receptor beta chain was sequenced within a study of cytomegalovirus exposure and HLA in healthy donors. Study overall: The early release's HLA-typed donors yielded roughly 85 million unique TCRs. Study results and limitations: In a later analysis, HLA-associated beta chains showed higher expansion and lower generation probabilities than comparable chains. It was only CMV serostatus that was available as immune exposure information.

With 60 Vbeta and 13 Jbeta primers, the PCR was carried out. The method was immunoSEQ multiplex PCR; TCRdb's version includes in-frame clones alone and lacks a portion of them. The sample lists some 150,000 clones, approximately 78% occurring once. J was trimmed by 7 bases and V by 0 bases; bases with no gene match: 16. This CDR3 spans 19 amino acids. From germline, CDR1 is MGHRA and CDR2 YSYEKL. Worth noting for this clone: Its antigen is unidentified.

The clonotype was recovered from a man aged 35-49 years in good health and CMV-seropositive. The specimen sequenced was PBMCs. The rearrangement links TRBV4-1 to TRBJ2-3, with 10 nucleotides matching TRBD1. CDR3 coding DNA: TGCGCCAGCAGCCAAGAAGGATTGTCGCAGACAGGGGGCTCAAATACGCAGTATTTT. Amino acid sequence: CASSQEGLSQTGGSNTQYF.